A single sample is the source of the 29 T cell receptor beta chains below, sequenced in a study of shared T cell receptors in the human thymus. Only in-frame clones appear in the TCRdb table, and some are missing; sequencing was by immunoSEQ multiplex PCR. Of 550,000 to 800,000 clones listed, approximately 85% are singletons. Separately, the same data were catalogued under a study of human thymus T cells.

Sequencing was done on a sample of thymocytes. These receptors all come from a girl under three years old with a congenital heart defect.

The V gene is TRBV11-1, the J gene TRBJ2-5, with D unresolved. V was pared by 5 bases and J by 5 bases, with 18 bases between. The CDR3 contains 15 residues. Germline V lookup: CDR1 SGHAT, CDR2 FQDESV (reference sequence). The CDR3: CASSPGRSTRETQYF. CDR3 sequence (DNA): TGTGCCAGCAGCCCGGGTCGTTCGACGCGGGAGACCCAGTACTTC.

The gene calls are TRBV5-5 and TRBJ1-1, with D possibly being TRBD1 (6 bases). The CDR3 loop spans 14 amino acids. Germline CDR1 SGHKS, CDR2 YYEKEE (reference sequence). The V and J ends lost 0 bases and 4 bases respectively, with 10 bases between them. CDR3 amino acids: CASSLVGTRTEAFF. Here the CDR3 DNA reads TGTGCCAGCAGCTTGGTTGGGACACGCACTGAAGCTTTCTTT.

The J gene is TRBJ2-2, the V gene TRBV28, with 9 nucleotides matching TRBD1. In germline, CDR1 is MDHEN, CDR2 SYDVKM. The CDR3 covers 15 residues. With V trimmed by 5 bases and J by 7 bases, 8 bases remained unmatched. The CDR3 DNA sequence: TGTGCCAGCAGTCCGAGACAGGGGGAGGGCGGGGAGCTGTTTTTT. Its protein is CASSPRQGEGGELFF.

The CDR3 is CASSSSGAAAYGYTF. The DNA for the CDR3 is TGTGCCAGCAGCTCCTCAGGGGCGGCAGCATATGGCTACACCTTC. The chain carries TRBV7-2 and TRBJ1-2; D may be TRBD1 (6 bases). The V and J ends lost 4 bases and 5 bases respectively, with 17 bases between them. The CDR3 covers 15 residues. Germline CDR1 SGHTA, CDR2 FQGNSA.

V usage is TRBV29-1 and J usage is TRBJ2-7; 8 bases are shared with TRBD1. Losses at the gene ends were 2 bases for V and 6 bases for J; bases not matched to a gene: 9. CDR1 is SQVTM, CDR2 ANQGSEA, per germline. CDR3 length: 14 residues. The CDR3 DNA reads TGCAGCGTTGAAAAGAGGGGTGACAGGGGCGAGCAGTACTTC. Its translation: CSVEKRGDRGEQYF.

The chain joins TRBV7-2 to TRBJ1-1; 7 bases map to TRBD1. The V gene's germline CDR1 is SGHTA and CDR2 FQGNSA. The CDR3 covers 13 residues. Trimming removed 1 base from V and 8 bases from J; junction bases left unmatched: 4. The DNA of the CDR3 is TGTGCCAGCAGCTTAGGGACGGGACAGGAAGCTTTCTTT. Translated, it gives CASSLGTGQEAFF.

This chain connects TRBV7-9 to TRBJ2-1; a weak D match, TRBD2 (6 bases). This CDR3 has 18 residues. Germline assignment: CDR1 SEHNR and CDR2 FQNEAQ (reference sequence). Trimming left V 4 bases short and J 4 bases short, with 23 bases between. CDR3 protein: CASSYGSTYLFSYNEQFF. The DNA of the CDR3 is TGTGCCAGCAGCTACGGGAGTACCTACCTTTTTTCATACAATGAGCAGTTCTTC.

V usage is TRBV28 and J usage is TRBJ2-7; TRBD1 aligns across 7 bases. The CDR3 contains 17 residues. Germline V lookup: CDR1 MDHEN, CDR2 SYDVKM. V trimming: 5 bases; J trimming: 4 bases; junction bases outside the gene matches: 17. CDR3 DNA: TGTGCCAGCAGTCTTTCCATACAGGGGACCAGGCCGTACGAGCAGTACTTC. It is translated as CASSLSIQGTRPYEQYF.

This chain uses TRBV19 with TRBJ2-1, with TRBD1 matching over 10 bases. Germline-derived CDR1 and CDR2 are LNHDA and SQIVND (reference sequence). CDR3 length: 18 residues. V dropped 4 bases and J dropped 4; count of bases not matched to a gene: 13. This CDR3 is CASSTPRSDRGQYNEQFF. The CDR3 DNA reads as TGTGCCAGTAGTACCCCACGGAGCGACAGGGGGCAATACAATGAGCAGTTCTTC.

The chain couples TRBV12-5 to TRBJ2-7, with TRBD1 identical over 10 bases. V shed 0 bases, J shed 5 bases, and the junction held 7 bases outside the gene matches. CDR1 LGHNT and CDR2 FRNRAP come from the germline V gene. The CDR3 covers 16 residues. The CDR3 sequence is CASGLVGTGVADEQYF. The CDR3 DNA reads TGTGCTAGTGGTTTGGTGGGGACAGGGGTAGCGGACGAGCAGTACTTC. Full variable domain (outside the CDR3, taken from reference TRBV12-5 and TRBJ2-7): DARVTQTPRHKVTEMGQEVTMRCQPILGHNTVFWYRQTMMQGLELLAYFRNRAPLDDSGMPKDRFSAEMPDATLATLKIQPSEPRDSAVYFCASGLVGTGVADEQYFGPGTRLTVT.

The rearrangement joins TRBV27 to TRBJ1-1; D might be TRBD1 (6 bases). This CDR3 region has 15 residues. Germline assignment: CDR1 MNHEY and CDR2 SMNVEV (reference sequence). Deletions cut 6 bases from V and 0 bases from J, with 14 bases between. The CDR3 DNA follows: TGTGCCAGCAGGAACTGGGGGCTCATGAACACTGAAGCTTTCTTT. This encodes CASRNWGLMNTEAFF.

The V gene is TRBV7-9, the J gene TRBJ1-2, with D perhaps TRBD1 (5 bases). V was trimmed by 8 bases and J by 2 bases, leaving 9 bases between them. CDR1 SEHNR and CDR2 FQNEAQ come from the germline V gene (reference sequence). The CDR3 spans 12 residues. The CDR3 DNA reads TGTGCCAGCGGGGCGGTGAACTATGGCTACACCTTC. The encoded protein is CASGAVNYGYTF.

The V call is TRBV18, the J call TRBJ1-2, with a possible D match to TRBD1 (5 bases). The CDR3 has 20 residues. Trimming took 6 bases from V and 0 from J, leaving 29 bases between them. Germline V gene data show CDR1 as KGHSH and CDR2 as LQKENI. The CDR3 loop is CASSPAGRWDLDTSNYGYTF. The CDR3, as DNA: TGTGCCAGCTCTCCAGCCGGGAGGTGGGATCTGGACACCTCTAACTATGGCTACACCTTC.

V is TRBV5-1 and J is TRBJ2-7; no firm D call. With 0 bases removed from V and 4 bases from J, the gap between germline ends came to 8 bases. This CDR3 spans 13 amino acids. Germline loops: CDR1 SGHRS, CDR2 YFSETQ. Here the CDR3 reads CASSLVASYEQYF. The CDR3 nucleotides read TGCGCCAGCAGCTTGGTGGCCTCATACGAGCAGTACTTC. The full variable domain, its missing parts supplied by reference TRBV5-1 and TRBJ2-7, is KAGVTQTPRYLIKTRGQQVTLSCSPISGHRSVSWYQQTPGQGLQFLFEYFSETQRNKGNFPGRFSGRQFSNSRSEMNVSTLELGDSALYLCASSLVASYEQYFGPGTRLTVT.

This clone was counted a few times. The V gene is TRBV5-4, the J gene TRBJ2-3; D ambiguous. The CDR3 loop spans 16 amino acids. Germline CDR1 SGHNT, CDR2 YYREEE (reference sequence). The ends were cut back, 2 bases at V and 4 bases at J, with 17 bases in the middle. The CDR3 region has the DNA TGTGCCAGCAGCTTACACCTCGTTGGTATCGCAGATACGCAGTATTTT. Protein: CASSLHLVGIADTQYF.

The V call is TRBV7-3, the J call TRBJ2-7; 8 positions agree with TRBD1. After removal of 0 bases from V and 2 bases from J, the junction contained 9 bases not matched to a gene. Per germline, CDR1 SGHTA and CDR2 FQGTGA. The CDR3 has 17 residues. CDR3 in amino acids: CASSLTEDREWAYEQYF. CDR3 DNA sequence: TGTGCCAGCAGCTTAACGGAGGACAGGGAGTGGGCCTACGAGCAGTACTTC.

This chain links TRBV9 with TRBJ1-1; a weak D match, TRBD1 (5 bases). V was pared by 0 bases and J by 4 bases, with 13 bases between. The CDR3 is made up of 15 amino acids. From germline, CDR1 is SGDLS and CDR2 YYNGEE. In DNA form, the CDR3 reads TGTGCCAGCAGCGTAGGGCCGGGTAGGGGCACTGAAGCTTTCTTT. Translating gives CASSVGPGRGTEAFF.

The chain links TRBV5-4 to TRBJ1-1, with 8 bases fitting TRBD1. With 4 bases clipped from V and 7 bases from J, the junction kept 21 bases outside the gene matches. The CDR3 is 18 amino acids. Germline values: CDR1 SGHNT, CDR2 YYREEE (reference sequence). The CDR3 region is CASSPGRTKGRGLHEAFF. The CDR3 DNA reads as TGTGCCAGCAGCCCCGGCAGAACAAAGGGCAGGGGGCTACATGAAGCTTTCTTT.

CDR3 coding DNA: TGTGCCAGCGGCTTGCCGGGACAGGGGTCTCCCCCATTTTACGAGCAGTACTTC. It yields the protein CASGLPGQGSPPFYEQYF. The chain carries TRBV27 and TRBJ2-7; 10 bases line up with TRBD1. The CDR3 has 18 amino acids. The germline CDR1 and CDR2 sequences are MNHEY and SMNVEV (reference sequence). The V and J ends lost 8 bases and 4 bases, in that order; junction bases with no gene match: 20.

CDR3 region: CASSLPAGGRSYNEQFF. CDR3 nucleotide sequence: TGTGCCAGCAGCCTACCCGCGGGCGGTCGCTCCTACAATGAGCAGTTCTTC. The genes are TRBV4-2 and TRBJ2-1; a possible D gene is TRBD2 (5 bases). CDR1 and CDR2 (germline): LGHNA, YNFKEQ. Trimming pared 4 bases from V and 0 bases from J, leaving 16 bases between. The length of the CDR3 is 17 residues.

The rearrangement links TRBV25-1 to TRBJ2-4; D possibly corresponds to TRBD2 (7 bases). The germline V gene encodes CDR1 MGHDK and CDR2 SYGVNS. The length of the CDR3 is 16 residues. Deletions cut 4 bases from V and 1 base from J, with 14 bases between. In DNA, the CDR3 is TGTGCCAGCAGTGCGCAGGGGAGGGCTGCCAAAAACATTCAGTACTTC. The encoded protein is CASSAQGRAAKNIQYF. The full variable domain, rest sourced from reference TRBV25-1 and TRBJ2-4, is EADIYQTPRYLVIGTGKKITLECSQTMGHDKMYWYQQDPGMELHLIHYSYGVNSTEKGDLSSESTVSRIRTEHFPLTLESARPSHTSQYLCASSAQGRAAKNIQYFGAGTRLSVL.

The rearrangement joins TRBV6-5 to TRBJ1-1, with D possibly TRBD1 on 5 matching bases. This CDR3 has 15 residues. CDR1 is MNHEY and CDR2 is SVGAGI in the germline V gene. Trimming shortened V by 5 bases and J by 5 bases, and 18 bases separated the two germline ends. This chain's CDR3 is CASSVIGGSGTEAFF. CDR3 coding DNA: TGTGCCAGCAGTGTAATCGGGGGGTCGGGTACTGAAGCTTTCTTT.

V gene TRBV7-2 combines with J gene TRBJ2-3; 11 positions match TRBD2. The CDR3 has 18 residues. CDR1 and CDR2 (germline): SGHTA, FQGNSA. The trim removed 1 base at V and 0 bases at J, leaving 6 bases unmatched. CDR3 sequence (DNA): TGTGCCAGCAGCTTAGAGCTAGCGGGGGGACCCAGCACAGATACGCAGTATTTT. This encodes CASSLELAGGPSTDTQYF. Complete variable domain (other parts from reference TRBV7-2 and TRBJ2-3): GAGVSQSPSNKVTEKGKDVELRCDPISGHTALYWYRQSLGQGLEFLIYFQGNSAPDKSGLPSDRFSAERTGGSVSTLTIQRTQQEDSAVYLCASSLELAGGPSTDTQYFGPGTRLTVL.

V usage is TRBV6-5 and J usage is TRBJ2-3; 10 nucleotides align to TRBD1. Trimming removed 4 bases from V and 4 bases from J; junction bases left unmatched: 8. Germline values: CDR1 MNHEY, CDR2 SVGAGI. CDR3 size: 16 residues. The DNA of the CDR3 is TGTGCCAGCAGTTCCGCCGGGACAGGGGATTCAGATACGCAGTATTTT. It is translated as CASSSAGTGDSDTQYF.

J is TRBJ1-5 and V is TRBV4-3, with TRBD1 as a possible D gene (5 bases). V shed 1 base and J shed 10 bases, with 14 bases lying between them. Germline V lookup: CDR1 LGHNA, CDR2 YSLEER. The length of the CDR3 is 14 residues. This chain's CDR3 is CASSQGREGGPQHF. CDR3 bases: TGCGCCAGCAGCCAAGGCAGGGAGGGAGGACCCCAGCATTTT.

This rearrangement joins TRBV7-8 to TRBJ2-1, with TRBD2 matching 8 bases. The CDR3 has 16 residues. CDR1 is SGHVS and CDR2 is FQNEAQ in the germline V gene. With V trimmed by 2 bases and J by 6 bases, 9 bases remained unmatched. CDR3 loop: CASSLKSAGGINEQFF. The CDR3 nucleotides are TGTGCCAGCAGCTTAAAGTCTGCGGGGGGAATCAATGAGCAGTTCTTC.

This chain uses TRBV7-8 with TRBJ1-1; D is perhaps TRBD1 (5 bases). The V gene's germline CDR1 is SGHVS and CDR2 FQNEAQ. Deletions cut 2 bases from V and 2 bases from J, with 12 bases between. This CDR3 comprises 15 residues. The CDR3 protein is CASSLYCDRNTEAFF. The CDR3 region has the DNA TGTGCCAGCAGCTTATATTGCGACAGAAACACTGAAGCTTTCTTT.

This clone was detected only once. This chain connects TRBV4-3 to TRBJ2-1; the D gene is possibly TRBD1 (5 bases). The length of the CDR3 is 13 residues. The V gene's germline CDR1 is LGHNA and CDR2 YSLEER. V dropped 0 bases and J dropped 7 bases, with 7 bases sitting between them. The CDR3 is CASSQDKGNEQFF. The CDR3 bases are TGCGCCAGCAGCCAAGACAAGGGGAATGAGCAGTTCTTC.

The V gene is TRBV29-1, the J gene TRBJ2-1; the D gene is possibly TRBD2 (6 bases). Per the germline V gene, CDR1 is SQVTM and CDR2 is ANQGSEA. The CDR3 length is 15 residues. Trimming left V 3 bases short and J 12 bases short, with 24 bases between. DNA for the CDR3: TGCAGCGTTGAGGGCGGGACCAAAATATTACCTGGGCAGTTCTTC. This sequence encodes CSVEGGTKILPGQFF.